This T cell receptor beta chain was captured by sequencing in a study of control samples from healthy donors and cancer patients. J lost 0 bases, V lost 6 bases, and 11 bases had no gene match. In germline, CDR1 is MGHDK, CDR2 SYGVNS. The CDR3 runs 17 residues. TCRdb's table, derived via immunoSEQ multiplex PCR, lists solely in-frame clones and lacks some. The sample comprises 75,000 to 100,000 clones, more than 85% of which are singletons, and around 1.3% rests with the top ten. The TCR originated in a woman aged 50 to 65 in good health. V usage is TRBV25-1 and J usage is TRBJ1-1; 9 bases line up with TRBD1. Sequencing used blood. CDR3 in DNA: TGTGCCAGCAGGCGCGGGGACAGGGAGTTCCTGAACACTGAAGCTTTCTTT. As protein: CASRRGDREFLNTEAFF. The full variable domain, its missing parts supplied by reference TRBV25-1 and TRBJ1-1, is EADIYQTPRYLVIGTGKKITLECSQTMGHDKMYWYQQDPGMELHLIHYSYGVNSTEKGDLSSESTVSRIRTEHFPLTLESARPSHTSQYLCASRRGDREFLNTEAFFGQGTRLTVV.